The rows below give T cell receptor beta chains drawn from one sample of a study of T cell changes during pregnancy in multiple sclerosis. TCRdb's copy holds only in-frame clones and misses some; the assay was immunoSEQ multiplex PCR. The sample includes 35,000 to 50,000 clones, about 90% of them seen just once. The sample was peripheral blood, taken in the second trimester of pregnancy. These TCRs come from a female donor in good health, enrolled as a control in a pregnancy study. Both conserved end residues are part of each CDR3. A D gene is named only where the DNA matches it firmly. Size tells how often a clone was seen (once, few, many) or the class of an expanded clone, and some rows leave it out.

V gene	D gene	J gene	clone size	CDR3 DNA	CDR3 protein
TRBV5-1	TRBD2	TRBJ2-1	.	TGCGCCAGCAGCATGACTAGCGGGAGGAACTACAATGAGCAGTTCTTC	CASSMTSGRNYNEQFF
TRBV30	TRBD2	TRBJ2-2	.	TGTGCCTGCCCAAGAAACGGGGCGGGAGATGGGGCCGGGGAGCTGTTTTTT	CACPRNGAGDGAGELFF
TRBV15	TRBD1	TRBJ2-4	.	TGTGCCACCAGCAGGCCCGACAGGGCTTTAGCCAAAAACATTCAGTACTTC	CATSRPDRALAKNIQYF
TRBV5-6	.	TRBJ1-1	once	TGTGCCAGCAGCTTTAACTACCGGGACACTGAAGCTTTCTTT	CASSFNYRDTEAFF
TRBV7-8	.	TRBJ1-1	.	TGTGCCAGCAGCTTAGCTACCGGTAACACTGAAGCTTTCTTT	CASSLATGNTEAFF
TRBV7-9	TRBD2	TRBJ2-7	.	TGTGCCAGCAGCGGCCCCGCAGCGGGGGTATCCTACGAGCAGTACTTC	CASSGPAAGVSYEQYF
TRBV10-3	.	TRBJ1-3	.	TGTGCCATCACTACAGCTCTCTCTGGAAACACCATATATTTT	CAITTALSGNTIYF
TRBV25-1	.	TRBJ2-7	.	TGTGCCAGCAGTGCCAGGTTCTACGAGCAGTACTTC	CASSARFYEQYF
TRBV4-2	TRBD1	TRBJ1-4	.	TGTGCCAGCAGCCAAAACAGGGGTACTTTTGAAAAACTGTTTTTT	CASSQNRGTFEKLFF
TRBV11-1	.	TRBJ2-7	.	TGTGCCAGCAGCCCGGGAGTAGAATACGAGCAGTACTTC	CASSPGVEYEQYF
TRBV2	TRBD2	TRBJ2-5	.	TGTGCCAGCAGTGTAAGCGGGGCGAGCCAAGAGACCCAGTACTTC	CASSVSGASQETQYF
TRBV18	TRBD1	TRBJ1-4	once	TGTGCCAGCTCACCTCCCGGACAGGGCGGAGAAAAACTGTTTTTT	CASSPPGQGGEKLFF
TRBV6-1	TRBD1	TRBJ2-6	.	TGTGCCAGCGAGGGGGCGCCCGGGGCCAACGTCCTGACTTTC	CASEGAPGANVLTF
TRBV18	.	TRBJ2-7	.	TGTGCCAGCTCACCACCCGTGAAAGCGGGGCAGTACTTC	CASSPPVKAGQYF
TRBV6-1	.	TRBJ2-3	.	TGTGCCAGCAGTGCGAAGGGAGGAGATACGCAGTATTTT	CASSAKGGDTQYF
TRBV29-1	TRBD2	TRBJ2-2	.	TGCAGCGTCGTAGCGGGAGGGGACACCGGGGAGCTGTTTTTT	CSVVAGGDTGELFF
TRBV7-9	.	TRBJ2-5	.	TGTGCCAGCAGAAGTACTAACCAAGAGACCCAGTACTTC	CASRSTNQETQYF
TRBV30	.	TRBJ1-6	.	TGTGCCTGGGCTACAGGGTCACCCCTCCACTTT	CAWATGSPLHF
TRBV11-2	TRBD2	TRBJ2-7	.	TGTGCCAGCAGCCCGCCGGGGAGCGGGGGTTCCTACGAGCAGTACTTC	CASSPPGSGGSYEQYF
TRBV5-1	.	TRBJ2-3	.	TGCGCCAGCCATCGAGAGGCGACCACAGATACGCAGTATTTT	CASHREATTDTQYF
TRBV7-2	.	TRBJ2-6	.	TGTGCCAGCAGCTTAGGGCAGGCCTCTGGGGCCAACGTCCTGACTTTC	CASSLGQASGANVLTF
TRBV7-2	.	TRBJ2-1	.	TGTGCCAGCAGCAGCTACAGTAGCGTTGAGCAGTTCTTC	CASSSYSSVEQFF
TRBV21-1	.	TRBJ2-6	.	TGTGCCAGCCACCTTGGAGGGCGCGGGGCCAACGTCCTGACTTTC	CASHLGGRGANVLTF
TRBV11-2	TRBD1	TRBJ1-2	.	TGTGCCAGCAGCGGCGTGGAGACAGGGTCCTATGGCTACACCTTC	CASSGVETGSYGYTF
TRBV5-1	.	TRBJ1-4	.	TGCGCCAGCAGCTTGGAGCAGGGCATGGGGAAACTGTTTTTT	CASSLEQGMGKLFF
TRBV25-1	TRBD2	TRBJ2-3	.	TGTGCCAGCAGTGAATCCGGGAGGGGATCCACAGATACGCAGTATTTT	CASSESGRGSTDTQYF
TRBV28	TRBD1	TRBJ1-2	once	TGTGCCAGCAGCCCACAGGGGAGCGTGAACTATGGCTACACCTTC	CASSPQGSVNYGYTF
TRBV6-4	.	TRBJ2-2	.	TGTGCCAGCAGTGACCTTACCGGGGAGCTGTTTTTT	CASSDLTGELFF
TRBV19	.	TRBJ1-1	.	TGTGCCAGTAACTTTAACCGGGAAAAAGCTTTCTTT	CASNFNREKAFF
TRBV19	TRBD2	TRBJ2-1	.	TGTGCCAGTAGTAGGCGGACTAGCGGTGGGCAGTTCTTC	CASSRRTSGGQFF
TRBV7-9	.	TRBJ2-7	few	TGTGCCAGCAGCTTATTCGGGAGCTACGAGCAGTACTTC	CASSLFGSYEQYF
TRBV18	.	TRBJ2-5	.	TGTGCCAGCTCACGGCGGGCTCCCGGGCGGGAGACCCAGTACTTC	CASSRRAPGRETQYF
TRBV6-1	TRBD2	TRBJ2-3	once	TGTGCCAGCCCGAAAGAAAGCGGGATTACAGATACGCAGTATTTT	CASPKESGITDTQYF
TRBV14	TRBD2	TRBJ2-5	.	TGTGCCAGCAGCCAAGATTCATGGCGGGGGGGCCTCCAAGAGACCCAGTACTTC	CASSQDSWRGGLQETQYF
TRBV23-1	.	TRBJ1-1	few	TGCGCCAGCAATCTCCCCAGGGAGAACACTGAAGCTTTCTTT	CASNLPRENTEAFF
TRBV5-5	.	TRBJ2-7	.	TGTGCCAGCAGCGGAGGTTTACGGGCCTACGAGCAGTACTTC	CASSGGLRAYEQYF
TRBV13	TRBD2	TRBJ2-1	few	TGTGCCAGCAGCTCCGCCCCAGGCCTAGCGGGAGTTCGGGATGAGCAGTTCTTC	CASSSAPGLAGVRDEQFF
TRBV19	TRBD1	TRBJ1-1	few	TGTGCCAGTAGTTCGGCAGGGGGGACTGAAGCTTTCTTT	CASSSAGGTEAFF
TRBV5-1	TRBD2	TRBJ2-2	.	TGCGCCAGCAGCTTGGACGGGACTAGCTTCGGCGGGGAGCTGTTTTTT	CASSLDGTSFGGELFF
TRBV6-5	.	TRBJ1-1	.	TGTGCCAGCAGTTACTCGACTGCCGAAGCTTTCTTT	CASSYSTAEAFF